Below, 18 T cell receptor beta chains from the same sample are listed, as sequenced in a study of blood T cell repertoires in COVID-19. Assay: immunoSEQ multiplex PCR; the TCRdb copy retains only in-frame clones and omits some. The sample carries 95,000 to 150,000 clones, around 89% recorded once. The source material was peripheral blood. All receptors come from a man aged 50 to 59 with acute or convalescent COVID-19.

This chain connects TRBV3-1 (or the pseudogene TRBV3-2) to TRBJ1-5; D remains unclear. V was pared by 6 bases and J by 0 bases, with 9 bases between. This CDR3 spans 14 amino acids. Germline CDR1 reads LGHDT; CDR2 reads YNNKEL (reference sequence). The DNA of the CDR3 is TGTGCCAGCAGTGACATTGATAGCAATCAGCCCCAGCATTTT. Translating it yields CASSDIDSNQPQHF.

The V call is TRBV5-1, the J call TRBJ2-3; possible D gene TRBD1, 5 bases. This CDR3 region has 18 residues. V was cut by 0 bases and J by 1 base, with 18 bases left in between. Per the germline V gene, CDR1 is SGHRS and CDR2 is YFSETQ. The CDR3 DNA reads TGCGCCAGCAGCTTGGGGCAGGGTCAAAGATCTGGCACAGATACGCAGTATTTT. It translates to CASSLGQGQRSGTDTQYF.

This clone was observed a few times. The chain combines TRBV30 with TRBJ1-1, with D uncertain. Deletions cut 0 bases from V and 4 bases from J, with 6 bases between. Germline V gene lookup returns CDR1 GTSNPN and CDR2 SVGIG (reference sequence). The CDR3 covers 12 residues. The CDR3 DNA reads as TGTGCCTGGAGTGTAAGCCGCACTGAAGCTTTCTTT. This encodes CAWSVSRTEAFF.

The table lists this clone with a count of one. The rearrangement joins TRBV6-5 to TRBJ1-1; D gene unclear. This CDR3 region has 12 residues. Trimming left V 4 bases short and J 4 bases short, with 7 bases between. CDR1 is MNHEY, CDR2 SVGAGI, per germline. CDR3 protein: CASSSRSTEAFF. Written as DNA, the CDR3 is TGTGCCAGCAGTTCCCGGAGCACTGAAGCTTTCTTT.

The chain recombines TRBV6-1 with TRBJ1-5; TRBD1 might be the D (5 bases). Germline-derived CDR1 and CDR2 are MNHNS and SASEGT. V was trimmed by 3 bases and J by 7 bases, leaving 10 bases between them. This CDR3 is 13 amino acids long. The CDR3 reads CASSEAGQQPQHF. In DNA form, the CDR3 reads TGTGCCAGCAGTGAGGCAGGGCAACAGCCCCAGCATTTT.

The rearrangement links TRBV11-2 to TRBJ2-7; D is undetermined. Germline V gene data show CDR1 as SGHAT and CDR2 as FQNNGV. The V end was cut by 5 bases, the J end by 0 bases, with 11 bases between. The CDR3 is 14 residues long. CDR3 sequence (DNA): TGTGCCAGCAGCCCTAATTTAATCTCCTACGAGCAGTACTTC. Translating it yields CASSPNLISYEQYF.

The chain is built from TRBV11-3 and TRBJ1-4, with a weak D call TRBD1 (5 bases). CDR1 SGHNT and CDR2 YENEEA come from the germline V gene. V lost 6 bases and J lost 7, with 15 bases in between. The length of the CDR3 is 14 residues. CDR3 nucleotides: TGTGCCAGCAGTCGTACAGGTTCGGGTGAAAAACTGTTTTTT. Its protein is CASSRTGSGEKLFF. The full variable domain, rest sourced from reference TRBV11-3 and TRBJ1-4, is EAGVVQSPRYKIIEKKQPVAFWCNPISGHNTLYWYLQNLGQGPELLIRYENEEAVDDSQLPKDRFSAERLKGVDSTLKIQPAELGDSAVYLCASSRTGSGEKLFFGSGTQLSVL.

This chain joins TRBV28 and TRBJ2-7, with 9 bases identical to TRBD1. Trimming removed 5 bases from V and 8 bases from J; junction bases left unmatched: 10. CDR3 size: 14 residues. Germline lookup yields CDR1 MDHEN and CDR2 SYDVKM. Here the CDR3 reads CASSGPGQGMKQYF. The CDR3 DNA reads as TGTGCCAGCAGTGGACCGGGACAGGGAATGAAGCAGTACTTC.

The gene calls are TRBV3-1 (or the pseudogene TRBV3-2) and TRBJ2-5; 11 bases fit TRBD2. J was trimmed by 3 bases and V by 5 bases; bases with no gene match: 23. This CDR3 is 21 amino acids long. Germline lookup yields CDR1 LGHDT and CDR2 YNNKEL (reference sequence). The CDR3 DNA sequence: TGTGCCAGCAGCTTAAATCCGATGGGACTAGCGGTATTTAAAAGTGAAGAGACCCAGTACTTC. Its translation is CASSLNPMGLAVFKSEETQYF.

As DNA, the CDR3 is TGTGCCAGCAGCTCAGGGGCCGGAAACATTCAGTACTTC. Translating gives CASSSGAGNIQYF. V and J are TRBV7-2 and TRBJ2-4; D may be TRBD1 (6 bases). The CDR3 runs 13 residues. Trimming cost V 4 bases and J 6 bases, with 10 bases left between them. CDR1 SGHTA and CDR2 FQGNSA come from the germline V gene.

The CDR3 nucleotides read TGTGCCAGCAGTTTCGCGGGATATGAAGCTTTCTTT. Its translation: CASSFAGYEAFF. The chain joins TRBV12-3 or TRBV12-4 to TRBJ1-1; D is undetermined. CDR3 size: 12 residues. Trimming took off 3 bases at V and 7 bases at J, with 9 bases between the two ends.

The CDR3 reads CASSQGGAANEKLFF. CDR3 bases: TGTGCCAGTAGCCAAGGGGGCGCAGCTAATGAAAAACTGTTTTTT. The chain combines TRBV19 with TRBJ1-4; 7 bases map to TRBD1. The V and J ends lost 6 bases and 3 bases, in that order; junction bases with no gene match: 7. Germline V CDR1 and CDR2: LNHDA, SQIVND (reference sequence). This CDR3 has 15 residues.

The genes are TRBV10-2 and TRBJ2-7; D is perhaps TRBD1 (5 bases). Germline values: CDR1 WSHSY, CDR2 SAAADI. The CDR3 runs to 14 residues. V lost 10 bases and J 4 bases, leaving 20 bases between the germline ends. The DNA of the CDR3 is TGCGCCACCCGAGATGGGGCCTCGACTTACGAGCAGTACTTC. Its translation: CATRDGASTYEQYF.

The chain uses TRBV24-1 and TRBJ2-2; D is possibly TRBD1 (6 bases). This CDR3 is built from 16 residues. Trimming shortened V by 7 bases and J by 6 bases, and 20 bases separated the two germline ends. The germline gives CDR1 KGHDR, CDR2 SFDVKD. The DNA for the CDR3 is TGTGCCACCAGCTCCCCCAGGGGCCCCAGCGCCGGGGAGCTGTTTTTT. Encoded protein: CATSSPRGPSAGELFF.

The rearrangement links TRBV4-1 to TRBJ2-7; tentatively, D is TRBD2 (6 bases). V lost 4 bases and J lost 5, with 15 bases in between. CDR1 and CDR2 from the germline V gene are MGHRA and YSYEKL. This CDR3 spans 14 amino acids. The CDR3 sequence is CASSRATGADEQYF. In DNA, the CDR3 is TGCGCCAGCAGCCGGGCGACGGGAGCCGACGAGCAGTACTTC.

The rearrangement joins TRBV5-1 to TRBJ2-1; D perhaps matches TRBD2 (5 bases). The germline V gene encodes CDR1 SGHRS and CDR2 YFSETQ. V shed 3 bases and J shed 0 bases, with 10 bases lying between them. This CDR3 is built from 15 residues. The chain's CDR3 is CASSSERNSYNEQFF. The CDR3 region has the DNA TGCGCCAGCAGCTCGGAGCGGAACTCCTACAATGAGCAGTTCTTC.

The chain carries TRBV30 and TRBJ2-1; 9 bases are shared with TRBD2. The CDR3 consists of 14 residues. In germline, CDR1 is GTSNPN, CDR2 SVGIG (reference sequence). V shed 2 bases and J 8 bases; nucleotides not matched to a gene: 7. The CDR3 protein is CAWSKASGTYEQFF. The CDR3 DNA sequence: TGTGCCTGGAGTAAGGCTAGCGGGACCTATGAGCAGTTCTTC.

This clone came up a few times. V and J are TRBV4-1 and TRBJ1-2, with D perhaps matching TRBD1 (6 bases). V lost 3 bases and J lost 8, with 16 bases in between. CDR3 length: 14 residues. Germline CDR1 MGHRA, CDR2 YSYEKL. The CDR3 reads CASSQGTGMRGYTF. The CDR3, as DNA: TGCGCCAGCAGCCAGGGAACAGGGATGCGGGGCTACACCTTC.